Sequencing of this T cell receptor (beta chain) was carried out in a study of beta chain features in type 1 diabetes. The study, taken as a whole, reports: Type 1 diabetes patients showed a moderate but significant shortening of TCRB CDR3s in all four CD4+ subsets.

Germline V gene lookup returns CDR1 DFQATT and CDR2 SNEGSKA (reference sequence). V was shortened by 0 bases and J by 10 bases, with 9 bases between the two germline ends. CDR3 length: 11 residues. Of the isolated RNA, all was reverse transcribed, and so the sequenced material was expressed TCRB transcripts. Around 3.57 million reads was the average for naive, central memory and regulatory T cell samples. The data were produced by immunoSEQ multiplex PCR, yet TCRdb's version contains in-frame clones alone and is incomplete. This repertoire shows about 300,000 clones, approximately 8.1% found once; its top ten account for roughly 1%. Turning to this clone: Its antigen is not identified.

The TCR sequence derives from a young woman in good health. Sequencing was performed on central memory CD4+ T cells from blood. The rearrangement links TRBV20-1 to TRBJ1-2; D gene ambiguous. The CDR3: CSARDGILYTF. CDR3 nucleotides: TGCAGTGCTAGAGATGGCATCCTCTACACCTTC.